Listed below are T cell receptor beta chains from one sample, sequenced in a study of TIL therapy for anti-PD-1-resistant metastatic lung cancer. Only in-frame clones appear in the TCRdb table, and some are missing; sequencing was by immunoSEQ multiplex PCR. The sample shows roughly 16,000 clones, roughly 83% of them seen only once. The source material was blood, sampled at baseline. All receptors come from a person between 25 and 80 years old with non-small cell lung cancer. CDR3s include the opening cysteine and the closing phenylalanine or tryptophan. Fields, in order: D gene, V gene, J gene, clone size, CDR3 DNA, CDR3 protein. The D gene is left open where the match is weak. A clone size is listed for some rows: how often the clone was seen (once, few, many), or a class if it is expanded.

d_call: NA
v_call: TRBV9
j_call: TRBJ2-3
clone_size: NA
cdr3_nt: TGTGCCAGCAGCCGCCAGGGGCGGCTTCCAGATACGCAGTATTTT
cdr3_aa: CASSRQGRLPDTQYF

d_call: NA
v_call: TRBV6-9
j_call: TRBJ2-2
clone_size: NA
cdr3_nt: TGTGCCAGCAGTTACCTCGGGGGCGAAGCCGGGGAGCTGTTTTTT
cdr3_aa: CASSYLGGEAGELFF

d_call: TRBD2
v_call: TRBV5-1
j_call: TRBJ2-2
clone_size: NA
cdr3_nt: TGCGCCAGCAGCTTGCTACTAGCGGGTAACACCGGGGAGCTGTTTTTT
cdr3_aa: CASSLLLAGNTGELFF

d_call: NA
v_call: TRBV6-5
j_call: TRBJ2-5
clone_size: once
cdr3_nt: TGTGCCAGCAGTTACGGCGGGTGGGGGACAGAGACCCAGTACTTC
cdr3_aa: CASSYGGWGTETQYF

d_call: NA
v_call: TRBV27
j_call: TRBJ2-2
clone_size: NA
cdr3_nt: TGTGCCAGCAGTTTTGGGACCAGAGTTGTCGGGGAGCTGTTTTTT
cdr3_aa: CASSFGTRVVGELFF

d_call: NA
v_call: TRBV6-4
j_call: TRBJ2-3
clone_size: NA
cdr3_nt: TGTGCCAGCAGTGACTCGACGCCGAGAGAGGGGCCAGATACGCAGTATTTT
cdr3_aa: CASSDSTPREGPDTQYF

d_call: TRBD2
v_call: TRBV15
j_call: TRBJ2-1
clone_size: NA
cdr3_nt: TGTGCCACCAGCAGAGCGGGGGGGCCGGGTAATGAGCAGTTCTTC
cdr3_aa: CATSRAGGPGNEQFF

d_call: NA
v_call: TRBV7-3
j_call: TRBJ2-1
clone_size: NA
cdr3_nt: TGTGCCAGCAGCCTACGGTCCGGGACCTCGGAGCAGTTCTTC
cdr3_aa: CASSLRSGTSEQFF

d_call: NA
v_call: TRBV30
j_call: TRBJ2-1
clone_size: once
cdr3_nt: TGTGCCTGGAGTGTAGAGTGGGGCGGCGGTTATGAGCAGTTCTTC
cdr3_aa: CAWSVEWGGGYEQFF

d_call: NA
v_call: TRBV4-3
j_call: TRBJ2-1
clone_size: NA
cdr3_nt: TGCGCCAGCAGCCAAGAACCGGGAATTAGCGAGTTCAATGAGCAGTTCTTC
cdr3_aa: CASSQEPGISEFNEQFF

d_call: TRBD1
v_call: TRBV10-3
j_call: TRBJ1-1
clone_size: NA
cdr3_nt: TGTGCCATCAGTGAGCCGGGACAGCCGAACACTGAAGCTTTCTTT
cdr3_aa: CAISEPGQPNTEAFF

d_call: NA
v_call: TRBV19
j_call: TRBJ2-7
clone_size: NA
cdr3_nt: TGTGCCAGTCGAGACGCGTGGGGCTACGAGCAGTACTTC
cdr3_aa: CASRDAWGYEQYF

d_call: NA
v_call: TRBV19
j_call: TRBJ2-2
clone_size: NA
cdr3_nt: TGTGCCAGTAGTATGGGTAAGAGCGGTGGACGTCAGGAGCTGTTTTTT
cdr3_aa: CASSMGKSGGRQELFF

d_call: NA
v_call: TRBV6-6
j_call: TRBJ2-1
clone_size: NA
cdr3_nt: TGTGCCAGCAGTTACCGTAGAGACTCCTACAATGAGCAGTTCTTC
cdr3_aa: CASSYRRDSYNEQFF

d_call: TRBD1
v_call: TRBV15
j_call: TRBJ1-2
clone_size: NA
cdr3_nt: TGTGCCACCAGCGGACCCGGGACAGGGCACTATGGCTACACCTTC
cdr3_aa: CATSGPGTGHYGYTF

d_call: TRBD1
v_call: TRBV18
j_call: TRBJ1-5
clone_size: once
cdr3_nt: TGTGCCAGCTCACCACAGGGGGCGTCGGGCAATCAGCCCCAGCATTTT
cdr3_aa: CASSPQGASGNQPQHF

d_call: NA
v_call: TRBV5-1
j_call: TRBJ2-1
clone_size: NA
cdr3_nt: TGCGCCAGCCGGGGCAATGAGCAGTTCTTC
cdr3_aa: CASRGNEQFF

d_call: NA
v_call: TRBV7-4
j_call: TRBJ1-2
clone_size: NA
cdr3_nt: TGTGCCAGCAGCCTCAACCGGGGCCTACCTTATGGCTACACCTTT
cdr3_aa: CASSLNRGLPYGYTF

d_call: NA
v_call: TRBV5-1
j_call: TRBJ2-3
clone_size: NA
cdr3_nt: TGCGCCAGCAGCTTGGCCTGGGCTAGCACAGATACGCAGTATTTT
cdr3_aa: CASSLAWASTDTQYF

d_call: TRBD2
v_call: TRBV7-8
j_call: TRBJ2-1
clone_size: NA
cdr3_nt: TGTGCCAGCAGAAGTAGCGGGGGGGCTCATTCCTACAATGAGCAGTTCTTC
cdr3_aa: CASRSSGGAHSYNEQFF

d_call: NA
v_call: TRBV11-3
j_call: TRBJ1-1
clone_size: once
cdr3_nt: TGTGCCAGCAGCTTTTCAGTGAACACTGAAGCTTTCTTT
cdr3_aa: CASSFSVNTEAFF

d_call: NA
v_call: TRBV6-4
j_call: TRBJ2-2
clone_size: NA
cdr3_nt: TGTGCCAGCAGTGATGCGGGACAGCCGACCTCGGGAAGCACCGGGGAGCTGTTTTTT
cdr3_aa: CASSDAGQPTSGSTGELFF

d_call: NA
v_call: TRBV7-2
j_call: TRBJ2-4
clone_size: NA
cdr3_nt: TGTGCCAGCAGCTTAAGTAGTCTCAAAAACATTCAGTACTTC
cdr3_aa: CASSLSSLKNIQYF

d_call: NA
v_call: TRBV5-1
j_call: TRBJ2-3
clone_size: NA
cdr3_nt: TGCGCCAGCAGCATGGCGACTGGCACAGATACGCAGTATTTT
cdr3_aa: CASSMATGTDTQYF

d_call: NA
v_call: TRBV6-5
j_call: TRBJ2-7
clone_size: NA
cdr3_nt: TGTGCCAGCAGTTACGGCGACAGGAGCTCCTACGAGCAGTACTTC
cdr3_aa: CASSYGDRSSYEQYF

d_call: NA
v_call: TRBV5-4
j_call: TRBJ1-1
clone_size: NA
cdr3_nt: TGTGCCAGCAGCTTGGCCAGGGGTCTGCGTGAAGCTTTCTTT
cdr3_aa: CASSLARGLREAFF

d_call: TRBD2
v_call: TRBV5-6
j_call: TRBJ2-1
clone_size: NA
cdr3_nt: TGTGCCAGCAGCTTTGGTGGCGGGGGGGCCGGGGAGCAGTTCTTC
cdr3_aa: CASSFGGGGAGEQFF

d_call: NA
v_call: TRBV30
j_call: TRBJ2-5
clone_size: NA
cdr3_nt: TGTGCCTGGGACTGGGTGGTTGGTGAGACCCAGTACTTC
cdr3_aa: CAWDWVVGETQYF

d_call: NA
v_call: TRBV19
j_call: TRBJ2-6
clone_size: NA
cdr3_nt: TGTGCCAGTAGTATAGATCCCGGCTCTGGGGCCAACGTCCTGACTTTC
cdr3_aa: CASSIDPGSGANVLTF

d_call: TRBD1
v_call: TRBV5-5
j_call: TRBJ2-3
clone_size: NA
cdr3_nt: TGTGCCAGCAGCTTGGGGACAGGGGGCATCTCAGATACGCAGTATTTT
cdr3_aa: CASSLGTGGISDTQYF

d_call: TRBD1
v_call: TRBV10-3
j_call: TRBJ1-1
clone_size: NA
cdr3_nt: TGTGCCATCAATAGTGGGGACAGTTTCAGTACTGAAGCTTTCTTT
cdr3_aa: CAINSGDSFSTEAFF

d_call: NA
v_call: TRBV30
j_call: TRBJ1-2
clone_size: NA
cdr3_nt: TGTGCCTGGGCCTCAGGGGCAGGTGTTTTTAACTATGGCTACACCTTC
cdr3_aa: CAWASGAGVFNYGYTF

d_call: NA
v_call: TRBV18
j_call: TRBJ2-3
clone_size: NA
cdr3_nt: TGTGCCAGCTCACCAGGGCAGGGGGATACGCAGTATTTT
cdr3_aa: CASSPGQGDTQYF

d_call: TRBD1
v_call: TRBV7-6
j_call: TRBJ1-4
clone_size: once
cdr3_nt: TGTGCCAGCAGCTCTAACAGGGGGCTTGTAGAAAAACTGTTTTTT
cdr3_aa: CASSSNRGLVEKLFF

d_call: NA
v_call: TRBV18
j_call: TRBJ2-1
clone_size: NA
cdr3_nt: TGTGCCAGCTCACCACTGACAAGGAACAATGAGCAGTTCTTC
cdr3_aa: CASSPLTRNNEQFF

d_call: NA
v_call: TRBV15
j_call: TRBJ1-1
clone_size: NA
cdr3_nt: TGTGCCACCAGCAGAGATCCGGGGTTCGTAGCTTTCTTT
cdr3_aa: CATSRDPGFVAFF

d_call: NA
v_call: TRBV6-5
j_call: TRBJ1-1
clone_size: NA
cdr3_nt: TGTGCCAGCAGTTACGGAACCCAGGAGGGAGCTTTCTTT
cdr3_aa: CASSYGTQEGAFF

d_call: NA
v_call: TRBV5-5
j_call: TRBJ1-4
clone_size: NA
cdr3_nt: TGTGCCAGCAGCCTTGGGCAGGCCTGGCTACGTGAAAAACTGTTTTTT
cdr3_aa: CASSLGQAWLREKLFF

d_call: NA
v_call: TRBV6-1
j_call: TRBJ2-3
clone_size: NA
cdr3_nt: TGTGCCAGCAGTGAATTTGGTGGTGGAGGGACAGATACGCAGTATTTT
cdr3_aa: CASSEFGGGGTDTQYF

d_call: NA
v_call: TRBV7-9
j_call: TRBJ1-1
clone_size: few
cdr3_nt: TGTGCCAGCAGCGGTACGACCGGCGTCCTCTTT
cdr3_aa: CASSGTTGVLF

d_call: TRBD2
v_call: TRBV19
j_call: TRBJ2-3
clone_size: NA
cdr3_nt: TGTGCCAGTAGTTTGGGACTAGCGGGGCGCACAGATACGCAGTATTTT
cdr3_aa: CASSLGLAGRTDTQYF

d_call: TRBD2
v_call: TRBV11-3
j_call: TRBJ2-2
clone_size: NA
cdr3_nt: TGTGCCAGCAGCTTTCGGAGCGGGGGAAGAACCGGGGAGCTGTTTTTT
cdr3_aa: CASSFRSGGRTGELFF